This T cell receptor beta chain came from a study of blood T cell repertoires in COVID-19. Study information: PBMCs, B-cell-depleted T cells, or T cells provided the cDNA or gDNA that made up the material.

Assay: immunoSEQ multiplex PCR; the TCRdb copy retains only in-frame clones and omits some. The data contain 90,000 to 150,000 clones, around 80% of them singletons. The CDR3 has 14 residues. The ends were cut back, 0 bases at V and 7 bases at J, with 9 bases in the middle. The germline CDR1 and CDR2 sequences are SGHTA and FQGNSA. Sequencing input: peripheral blood. The origin of this receptor is a woman of 80 years or more with acute or convalescent COVID-19. V usage is TRBV7-2 and J usage is TRBJ1-4; D may be TRBD1 (6 bases). Written as DNA, the CDR3 is TGTGCCAGCAGCTTAGCCAGGGGTAGTGAAAAACTGTTTTTT. Its protein product is CASSLARGSEKLFF.